This TCR beta chain was identified during a study of blood T cells in healthy people across ages. Whole-study findings and limits: Diversity figures based on one million T cells were deemed too low. Unsorted PBMC material precluded a definitive naive versus antigen-experienced comparison.

Using a J-beta primer mix together with a sample-barcoded 5' primer, a second PCR was run for roughly 6 to 11 cycles. There were at least 2.5 million CDR3-containing paired-end reads obtained from each sample. TCRdb independently ran MiXCR on the 5' RACE reads; one entry per CDR3 protein. The table shows 1.5 million to 2 million distinct CDR3 sequences, with approximately 50% occurring only once. Peripheral blood was drawn, around 9.4 milliliters per donor. In this sample, this clonotype turned up once. The target antigen is unknown. Looked up from germline, CDR1 is KGHSH and CDR2 is LQKENI. Trimming cost V 3 bases and J 7 bases, with 12 bases left between them. The CDR3 loop spans 13 amino acids.

The sequenced sample was blood. The clonotype originates from a woman between 35 and 50 years old in good health. This chain links TRBV18 with TRBJ1-2, with no clear D. The CDR3 DNA follows: TGTGCCAGCTCACCCCCAAGGAGATTTGGCTACACCTTC. Residues: CASSPPRRFGYTF.